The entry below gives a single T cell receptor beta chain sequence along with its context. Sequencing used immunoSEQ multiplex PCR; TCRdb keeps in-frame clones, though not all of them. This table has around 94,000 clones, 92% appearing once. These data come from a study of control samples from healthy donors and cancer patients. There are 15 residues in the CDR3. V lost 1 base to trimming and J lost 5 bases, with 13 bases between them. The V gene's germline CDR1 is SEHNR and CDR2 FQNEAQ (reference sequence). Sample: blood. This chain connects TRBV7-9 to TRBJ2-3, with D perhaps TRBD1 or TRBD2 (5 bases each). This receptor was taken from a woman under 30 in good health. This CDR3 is CASSLVDGAVDTQYF. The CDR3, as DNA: TGTGCCAGCAGCTTAGTCGACGGGGCGGTAGATACGCAGTATTTT.